This T cell receptor beta chain was observed in a study of T cell changes during pregnancy in multiple sclerosis. Clones were read by immunoSEQ multiplex PCR, and TCRdb kept only the in-frame ones, dropping some. The table lists more than 50,000 clones, roughly nine tenths of them singletons. CDR3 length equals 15 residues. CDR1 is SEHNR and CDR2 is FQNEAQ in the germline V gene (reference sequence). With 4 bases removed from V and 2 bases from J, the gap between germline ends came to 13 bases. This chain uses TRBV7-9 with TRBJ2-3, with TRBD1 as a possible D gene (6 bases). The source was peripheral blood, collected in the first trimester of pregnancy. This TCR was recovered from a female donor with multiple sclerosis, enrolled in a pregnancy study. The CDR3 is CASSSSRQATDTQYF. In DNA, the CDR3 is TGTGCCAGCAGCTCCTCGAGACAGGCCACAGATACGCAGTATTTT.